This T cell receptor beta chain is from a study of chemoradiotherapy in HPV16-positive cancers. Turning to the study itself: A couple of HPV16-positive patients' cells yielded candidate HPV-specific clones and common motifs.

CDR3 length: 13 amino acids. From germline, CDR1 is WSHSY and CDR2 SAAADI. J was trimmed by 6 bases and V by 7 bases; bases with no gene match: 7. A remark on this clone: Its cognate antigen is unknown.

Findings and caveats of the study: Only a couple of HPV16-positive patients supplied the functional HPV-specificity definition. During treatment, candidate HPV-specific clones and E7-related motifs expanded in tumor.

The table came from immunoSEQ multiplex PCR; TCRdb's copy has only in-frame clones and leaves some out. The table records about 53,000 clones, roughly 90% of them present only once. Here the sequenced sample was blood, taken from a patient who underwent chemoradiotherapy. V and J are TRBV10-2 and TRBJ2-3; 7 nucleotides match TRBD2. The receptor comes from a human donor with HPV-associated anogenital cancer. CDR3 sequence: CASTGLGTDTQYF. As DNA, the CDR3 is TGCGCCAGCACTGGACTAGGTACCGATACGCAGTATTTT.